These 28 T cell receptor beta chains were sequenced from one sample in a study of cytomegalovirus exposure and HLA in healthy donors (dated by TCRdb to about 2017). Library preparation was by the immunoSEQ multiplex PCR assay. For the multiplex PCR, a mixture combining 60 forward primers for TCR Vbeta segments and 13 reverse primers for TCR Jbeta segments was used. TCRdb carries this immuneACCESS record with in-frame sequences only. Its versions omit some clonotypes, under half of them owing to an unresolved V gene in the studies checked, with the rest unexplained. The sample has nearly 110,000 clones on record, 75% of them singletons. The ten largest clonotypes hold 2.5% of the sample. Material: PBMCs. These receptors all stem from a man aged 40-49 years in good health and CMV-seronegative.

This sequence joins TRBV5-1 and TRBJ1-2; 9 positions agree with TRBD1. This CDR3 comprises 15 residues. V trimming: 5 bases; J trimming: 6 bases; junction bases outside the gene matches: 11. Germline V lookup: CDR1 SGHRS, CDR2 YFSETQ. The CDR3 loop reads CASRDVRDRADGYTF. CDR3 nucleotides: TGCGCCAGCAGGGACGTCCGGGACAGGGCCGATGGCTACACCTTC.

The rearrangement joins TRBV19 to TRBJ2-2; a possible D gene is TRBD1 (6 bases). V dropped 6 bases and J dropped 2 bases, with 10 bases sitting between them. This CDR3 contains 14 residues. Germline loops: CDR1 LNHDA, CDR2 SQIVND (reference sequence). The CDR3 is CASSGQYNTGELFF. The CDR3 coding sequence is TGTGCCAGTAGCGGACAGTATAACACCGGGGAGCTGTTTTTT. Drawing the rest from reference TRBV19 and TRBJ2-2, the complete variable domain is DGGITQSPKYLFRKEGQNVTLSCEQNLNHDAMYWYRQDPGQGLRLIYYSQIVNDFQKGDIAEGYSVSREKKESFPLTVTSAQKNPTAFYLCASSGQYNTGELFFGEGSRLTVL.

The chain couples TRBV28 to TRBJ2-7; 8 bases are shared with TRBD1. The CDR3 length is 15 residues. Germline V lookup: CDR1 MDHEN, CDR2 SYDVKM. V lost 6 bases and J lost 2; bases outside the gene matches: 9. This CDR3 reads CASRPRQGQAYEQYF. In DNA form, the CDR3 reads TGTGCCAGCAGACCCAGACAGGGGCAAGCCTACGAGCAGTACTTC.

This rearrangement joins TRBV11-1 to TRBJ2-1; no clear D. The V end lost 3 bases, the J end lost 0 bases, and 6 bases lay between the germline ends. CDR3 length: 14 amino acids. From germline, CDR1 is SGHAT and CDR2 FQDESV (reference sequence). CDR3 loop: CASSFSSSYNEQFF. In DNA form, the CDR3 reads TGTGCCAGCAGCTTCTCGAGCTCCTACAATGAGCAGTTCTTC.

The chain has TRBV5-8 and TRBJ2-5; no definite D call. The V gene's germline CDR1 is SGHTS and CDR2 YDEGEE. The V end was cut by 0 bases, the J end by 3 bases, with 12 bases between. The CDR3 sequence is 15 residues long. The CDR3 region is CASSLAKMRKETQYF. The DNA for the CDR3 is TGTGCCAGCAGCTTGGCCAAGATGAGAAAAGAGACCCAGTACTTC.

V and J are TRBV28 and TRBJ1-1; possibly TRBD1 for D (6 bases). This CDR3 spans 15 amino acids. Germline V gene data show CDR1 as MDHEN and CDR2 as SYDVKM. Trimming removed 5 bases at V and 1 base at J, with 14 bases between. The CDR3 DNA sequence: TGTGCCAGCAGTACCCGGACAGCCAAGAACACTGAAGCTTTCTTT. Its protein product is CASSTRTAKNTEAFF.

This chain joins TRBV7-6 and TRBJ2-3; 9 bases agree with TRBD1. The V segment lost 5 bases and the J segment 6 bases; nucleotides outside the gene matches: 9. The germline V gene has CDR1 SGHVS and CDR2 FNYEAQ. The CDR3 covers 15 residues. Here the CDR3 DNA reads TGTGCCAGCAGCGCCAACAGGGGGCGAGTGGATACGCAGTATTTT. Translating it yields CASSANRGRVDTQYF.

In nucleotides, the CDR3 is TGCGCCAGCAGCTTGGGGGACAGGGTAGTCTATGGCTACACCTTC. It codes for CASSLGDRVVYGYTF. The chain carries TRBV5-1 and TRBJ1-2; the match to TRBD1 covers 9 bases. Per germline, CDR1 SGHRS and CDR2 YFSETQ. This CDR3 spans 15 amino acids. The J segment lost 4 bases and the V segment lost 0 bases, leaving 4 bases of the junction unmatched. Combining the CDR3 with reference TRBV5-1 and TRBJ1-2 gives the whole variable domain KAGVTQTPRYLIKTRGQQVTLSCSPISGHRSVSWYQQTPGQGLQFLFEYFSETQRNKGNFPGRFSGRQFSNSRSEMNVSTLELGDSALYLCASSLGDRVVYGYTFGSGTRLTVV.

The V gene is TRBV2, the J gene TRBJ2-1; no clear D. This CDR3 region has 13 residues. The V and J ends lost 6 bases and 6 bases respectively, with 12 bases between them. Germline CDR1 reads SNHLY; CDR2 reads FYNNEI. As DNA, the CDR3 is TGTGCCAGCAGCCCATCTCTAGTCAATGAGCAGTTCTTC. Translated: CASSPSLVNEQFF.

This chain links TRBV6-1 with TRBJ1-1; D is unclear. The CDR3 extends over 14 amino acids. CDR1 and CDR2 (germline): MNHNS, SASEGT. V gave up 4 bases and J gave up 1 base, with 10 bases separating them. CDR3 residues: CASSVIWQNTEAFF. CDR3 DNA sequence: TGTGCCAGCAGTGTTATCTGGCAGAACACTGAAGCTTTCTTT.

The genes are TRBV11-3 and TRBJ2-2, with D possibly matching TRBD1 (5 bases). The germline CDR1 and CDR2 sequences are SGHNT and YENEEA. With 0 bases removed from V and 3 bases from J, the gap between germline ends came to 11 bases. This CDR3 is built from 16 residues. This chain's CDR3 is CASSLDLGAYTGELFF. The CDR3 bases are TGTGCCAGCAGCTTAGATCTAGGGGCCTACACCGGGGAGCTGTTTTTT.

The V gene is TRBV28, the J gene TRBJ1-2; possible D gene TRBD1, 5 bases. With 5 bases removed from V and 4 bases from J, the gap between germline ends came to 14 bases. The CDR3 contains 14 residues. Per germline, CDR1 MDHEN and CDR2 SYDVKM. For the CDR3, the DNA is TGTGCCAGCAGTCCGGGCCTGGGGGGCTATGGCTACACCTTC. It codes for CASSPGLGGYGYTF.

This clone occurred a few times. The V call is TRBV4-1, the J call TRBJ2-2, with 8 bases lining up with TRBD1. CDR1 is MGHRA and CDR2 is YSYEKL in the germline V gene. Unmatched junction bases numbered 4, after V lost 0 bases and J lost 4 bases. This CDR3 has 16 residues. This CDR3 reads CASSQDPGGGTGELFF. The DNA for the CDR3 is TGCGCCAGCAGCCAAGATCCAGGGGGCGGCACCGGGGAGCTGTTTTTT.

This chain joins TRBV7-3 and TRBJ1-1; 9 nucleotides align to TRBD1. The CDR3 extends over 12 amino acids. Germline CDR1 is SGHTA and CDR2 is FQGTGA. The V segment lost 5 bases and the J segment 8 bases; nucleotides outside the gene matches: 3. Written as DNA, the CDR3 is TGTGCCAGCAGCCAAGGGACAGGGGAAGCTTTCTTT. Translation gives CASSQGTGEAFF. Using reference TRBV7-3 and TRBJ1-1 for the parts outside the CDR3, the full variable domain is GAGVSQTPSNKVTEKGKYVELRCDPISGHTALYWYRQSLGQGPEFLIYFQGTGAADDSGLPNDRFFAVRPEGSVSTLKIQRTERGDSAVYLCASSQGTGEAFFGQGTRLTVV.

This chain joins TRBV9 and TRBJ1-2; 7 positions agree with TRBD1. The V gene end was trimmed by 3 bases and the J gene end by 3 bases; junction bases not matched to a gene: 8. Per germline, CDR1 SGDLS and CDR2 YYNGEE. This CDR3 has 15 amino acids. This chain's CDR3 is CASSAGTAIYYGYTF. CDR3 in DNA: TGTGCCAGCAGCGCCGGGACAGCGATATACTATGGCTACACCTTC.

As regards this clone: At one end, the junction sequence differs from germline, possibly due to a read error. The chain combines TRBV19 with TRBJ2-5, with 9 positions matching TRBD2. Per the germline V gene, CDR1 is LNHDA and CDR2 is SQIVND (reference sequence). The CDR3 loop spans 15 amino acids. The CDR3 here is CASSAGGQRGETQYF. The CDR3 DNA reads TGTGCCAGTAGTGCGGGGGGGCAGAGGGGAGAGACTCAGTACTTC.

The V and J genes are TRBV11-1 and TRBJ1-1; D is possibly TRBD1 (5 bases). CDR1 is SGHAT, CDR2 FQDESV, per germline (reference sequence). This CDR3 comprises 15 residues. Trimming took 5 bases from V and 3 from J, leaving 16 bases between them. For the CDR3, the DNA is TGTGCCAGCAGCGCTAGGACCGCCAGGGACACTGAAGCTTTCTTT. This translates into CASSARTARDTEAFF.

The rearrangement joins TRBV11-2 to TRBJ2-7; a possible D gene is TRBD2 (5 bases). V lost 4 bases, J lost 1 base, and 20 bases lay in between. CDR3 length: 17 residues. Germline V gives CDR1 SGHAT, CDR2 FQNNGV. CDR3 in amino acids: CASSSPGTGKPSYEQYF. The CDR3, as DNA: TGTGCCAGCAGCTCCCCAGGTACGGGAAAACCGTCCTACGAGCAGTACTTC.

This chain links TRBV4-2 with TRBJ2-1; a weak D match, TRBD2 (6 bases). The CDR3 is 18 residues long. V was pared by 0 bases and J by 0 bases, with 15 bases between. CDR1 is LGHNA and CDR2 is YNFKEQ in the germline V gene. CDR3: CASSQDQRAGSSYNEQFF. The CDR3 DNA follows: TGTGCCAGCAGCCAAGATCAAAGGGCGGGGAGCTCCTACAATGAGCAGTTCTTC.

The chain combines TRBV19 with TRBJ1-2; 7 positions match TRBD1. Germline V gene sequence: CDR1 LNHDA, CDR2 SQIVND (reference sequence). V gave up 6 bases and J gave up 1 base; unmatched junction bases: 5. CDR3 size: 14 residues. CDR3: CASSGQVNNYGYTF. Written as DNA, the CDR3 is TGTGCCAGTAGCGGACAGGTGAATAACTATGGCTACACCTTC.

V is TRBV7-2 and J is TRBJ1-1; weak D call: TRBD1 (5 bases). CDR3 length: 13 residues. The V end lost 3 bases, the J end lost 6 bases, and 11 bases lay between the germline ends. CDR1 is SGHTA, CDR2 FQGNSA, per germline. The DNA of the CDR3 is TGTGCCAGCAGCTTGGGGGGAGTCGCTGAAGCTTTCTTT. Residues: CASSLGGVAEAFF.

The gene calls are TRBV6-1 and TRBJ2-3; 10 nucleotides line up with TRBD2. V trimming: 7 bases; J trimming: 9 bases; junction bases outside the gene matches: 10. From germline, CDR1 is MNHNS and CDR2 SASEGT. This CDR3 has 14 amino acids. CDR3 loop: CASTHQRGGRTQYF. DNA for the CDR3: TGTGCCAGCACCCACCAGCGGGGGGGAAGGACGCAGTATTTT.

J is TRBJ1-1 and V is TRBV2; D is unresolved. Germline values: CDR1 SNHLY, CDR2 FYNNEI. This CDR3 comprises 13 residues. V was pared by 3 bases and J by 0 bases, with 5 bases between. Here the CDR3 DNA reads TGTGCCAGCAGTGAGGAGATGAACACTGAAGCTTTCTTT. This codes for CASSEEMNTEAFF.

The V and J genes are TRBV2 and TRBJ2-2; D is perhaps TRBD2 (5 bases). The CDR3 runs 14 residues. The V and J ends lost 6 bases and 3 bases respectively, with 11 bases between them. Germline V lookup: CDR1 SNHLY, CDR2 FYNNEI. The CDR3 nucleotides read TGTGCCAGCAGACTACGGGGAGACACCGGGGAGCTGTTTTTT. Encoded protein: CASRLRGDTGELFF. The variable domain in full, completed from reference TRBV2 and TRBJ2-2, reads EPEVTQTPSHQVTQMGQEVILRCVPISNHLYFYWYRQILGQKVEFLVSFYNNEISEKSEIFDDQFSVERPDGSNFTLKIRSTKLEDSAMYFCASRLRGDTGELFFGEGSRLTVL.

This clone has a handful of counts. The chain uses TRBV12-5 and TRBJ1-1; TRBD1 is a possible D gene (6 bases). V gave up 5 bases and J gave up 2 bases, with 12 bases separating them. CDR3 length: 14 residues. Germline CDR1 and CDR2: LGHNT and FRNRAP. The CDR3 is CASGPRQENTEAFF. The CDR3 bases are TGTGCTAGTGGTCCCCGACAGGAAAACACTGAAGCTTTCTTT.

V usage is TRBV5-1 and J usage is TRBJ1-1, with D perhaps matching TRBD1 (6 bases). Looked up from germline, CDR1 is SGHRS and CDR2 is YFSETQ. V shed 2 bases and J shed 6 bases, with 14 bases lying between them. This CDR3 is built from 14 residues. In DNA, the CDR3 is TGCGCCAGCAGCTTAACAGGGCGCACGGCTGAAGCTTTCTTT. It codes for CASSLTGRTAEAFF.

This chain uses TRBV7-9 with TRBJ2-3; 9 nucleotides match TRBD1. V shed 7 bases and J 6 bases; nucleotides not matched to a gene: 8. Looked up from germline, CDR1 is SEHNR and CDR2 is FQNEAQ (reference sequence). The CDR3 is 14 residues long. CDR3 sequence (DNA): TGTGCCAGCAACCGGGACAGGGTGGGGGATACGCAGTATTTT. Translation: CASNRDRVGDTQYF.

The chain uses TRBV7-8 and TRBJ1-1; TRBD1 might be the D (6 bases). Germline CDR1 SGHVS, CDR2 FQNEAQ. This CDR3 spans 17 amino acids. Trimming took off 8 bases at V and 1 base at J, with 23 bases between the two ends. CDR3 sequence: CASLDHFTGSRNTEAFF. The CDR3 coding sequence is TGTGCCAGCTTAGATCACTTTACAGGGTCGAGGAACACTGAAGCTTTCTTT.